What follows are 11 T cell receptor beta chains derived from one specimen sequenced in a study of T cell repertoires in aging, cancer and after chemotherapy. A mixed TRB-A/B primer pool amplified rearranged TRB by multiplex touch-down PCR. MiXCR, applied by TCRdb to the multiplex PCR reads, yields one record per CDR3 protein. Here the sample spans over a thousand distinct CDR3 sequences, 28% being singletons. TCR beta rearrangements were amplified from peripheral blood genomic DNA. Sequencing was carried out using blood. The receptors were sampled from a human donor with a solid tumor.

A word on this clonotype: A much larger clonotype is one base distant, so this may be a read error. The chain carries TRBV27 and TRBJ2-1; D is ambiguous. V dropped 4 bases and J dropped 6 bases, with 16 bases sitting between them. The CDR3 is made up of 15 amino acids. CDR1 and CDR2 (germline): MNHEY, SMNVEV (reference sequence). CDR3 sequence (DNA): TGTGCCAGCAGTTATCTATTGGGTGCCCCCAATGAGCAGTTCTTC. This encodes CASSYLLGAPNEQFF.

This clonotype is labeled medium-sized (0.01 to 0.1%). This chain links TRBV6-2 or TRBV6-3 with TRBJ2-1, with TRBD2 matching over 7 bases. CDR1 is MNHEY and CDR2 is SVGEGT in the germline V gene. The junction had 9 bases not matched to a gene; V was cut back by 7 bases and J by 6 bases. The CDR3 totals 14 residues. The CDR3 bases are TGTGCCAGCAAAGGGCGGGAGATGTTCAATGAGCAGTTCTTC. Protein product: CASKGREMFNEQFF.

Notes on this clonotype: At one of its ends the junction is not consistent with the germline gene, which may arise from a read error. J is TRBJ2-1 and V is TRBV5-4; D gene uncertain. The germline CDR1 and CDR2 sequences are SGHNT and YYREEE (reference sequence). This CDR3 is built from 15 residues. In nucleotides, the CDR3 is TGTGCCAGCAGCTTGGGTAATAGCTATAGAATGGAGCAGCTCTTC. Amino acid sequence: CASSLGNSYRMEQLF.

Judged by abundance, this clonotype is large. The rearrangement uses TRBV6-1 and TRBJ2-5, with D perhaps TRBD2 (6 bases). Germline V lookup: CDR1 MNHNS, CDR2 SASEGT. The CDR3 totals 13 residues. The germline V and J ends were trimmed by 7 bases and 2 bases, with 11 bases remaining between them. CDR3 protein: CASIRDLQETQYF. CDR3 DNA: TGTGCCAGCATCCGGGACTTACAAGAGACCCAGTACTTC.

V gene TRBV15 combines with J gene TRBJ1-1; D is undetermined. In germline, CDR1 is LNHNV, CDR2 YYDKDF (reference sequence). Between the trimmed V and J ends, which lost 0 bases and 2 bases, there was a span of 10 bases. This CDR3 comprises 15 residues. The DNA for the CDR3 is TGTGCCACCAGCAGAGATCGGAGACCTAACACTGAAGCTTTCTTT. It translates to CATSRDRRPNTEAFF. Based on the CDR3 plus reference TRBV15 and TRBJ1-1, the full variable domain is DAMVIQNPRYQVTQFGKPVTLSCSQTLNHNVMYWYQQKSSQAPKLLFHYYDKDFNNEADTPDNFQSRRPNTSFCFLDIRSPGLGDTAMYLCATSRDRRPNTEAFFGQGTRLTVV.

This clonotype was seen a handful of times. The chain joins TRBV10-3 to TRBJ1-2; D gene unclear. Germline V gives CDR1 ENHRY, CDR2 SYGVKD. The CDR3 is 14 residues long. The V gene lost 10 bases and the J gene lost 1 base, with 16 bases spanning the gap. CDR3 DNA sequence: TGTGCCACCCTCCCTAGGGCAGATAACTATGGCTACACCTTC. Translated, it gives CATLPRADNYGYTF.

The sample holds one count of this clonotype. This rearrangement joins TRBV20-1 to TRBJ1-4; TRBD1 is a possible D gene (5 bases). The CDR3 consists of 15 residues. Trimming shortened V by 4 bases and J by 9 bases, and 21 bases separated the two germline ends. Germline V gives CDR1 DFQATT, CDR2 SNEGSKA (reference sequence). The DNA for the CDR3 is TGCAGTGCTACCTCTACGCGACAGAGAAATAAAAAACTGTTTTTT. Protein sequence: CSATSTRQRNKKLFF.

This clonotype qualifies as large. The J gene is TRBJ1-5, the V gene TRBV20-1; possible D gene TRBD1, 5 bases. V was shortened by 4 bases and J by 5 bases, with 18 bases between the two germline ends. The germline V gene has CDR1 DFQATT and CDR2 SNEGSKA (reference sequence). The CDR3 covers 15 residues. The CDR3 sequence: CSAISGGERHQPQHF. In DNA form, the CDR3 reads TGCAGTGCTATATCGGGAGGGGAACGCCATCAGCCCCAGCATTTT.

This clonotype was detected only a few times. The gene calls are TRBV7-2 and TRBJ2-1, with 8 bases identical to TRBD2. CDR1 is SGHTA, CDR2 FQGNSA, per germline. V trimming: 1 base; J trimming: 0 bases; junction bases outside the gene matches: 5. This CDR3 spans 17 amino acids. In DNA form, the CDR3 reads TGTGCCAGCAGCTTAGGGGGTCGGGGGGGCTCCTACAATGAGCAGTTCTTC. This codes for CASSLGGRGGSYNEQFF.

The rearrangement joins TRBV5-6 to TRBJ1-1; TRBD1 matches at 10 bases. J was trimmed by 5 bases and V by 4 bases; bases with no gene match: 5. The CDR3 extends over 14 amino acids. Germline assignment: CDR1 SGHDT and CDR2 YYEEEE. The CDR3 DNA sequence: TGTGCCAGCAGCCGGACAGGGGGAGGGACTGAAGCTTTCTTT. Its protein product is CASSRTGGGTEAFF.

The CDR3 DNA reads as TGTGCCAGCAGTTTTCAGGGGAGAACTGAAGCTTTCTTT. This codes for CASSFQGRTEAFF. The J gene is TRBJ1-1, the V gene TRBV27; a weak D match, TRBD1 (6 bases). The CDR3 consists of 13 residues. Germline CDR1 MNHEY, CDR2 SMNVEV (reference sequence). V shed 3 bases and J shed 5 bases, with 10 bases lying between them.